The sequence of this T cell receptor (beta chain) was determined in a study of blood T cell repertoires in COVID-19. The wider study: Italy, Spain and the United States were the sources of the convalescent and acute COVID-19 samples.

Sequencing was performed with immunoSEQ multiplex PCR; in TCRdb, only in-frame clones are kept and a portion is missing. The table includes some 320,000 clones, 90% detected once. Germline assignment: CDR1 MNHEY and CDR2 SVGEGT. Losses at the gene ends were 6 bases for V and 3 bases for J; bases not matched to a gene: 5. This CDR3 has 14 residues. Recovered participants had two consecutive negative NP/OP PCR tests, healthcare professional clearance, or symptom resolution. The V call is TRBV6-2 or TRBV6-3, the J call TRBJ1-1; TRBD1 matches at 9 bases. Sequencing was done on a sample of PBMCs or T cells enriched from blood (not recorded which). This sequence was found in a man aged 60 to 75 who had recovered from COVID-19. The CDR3 reads CASSWGQGYTEAFF. The CDR3 DNA is TGTGCCAGCAGCTGGGGACAGGGCTACACTGAAGCTTTCTTT.